What follows are 11 T cell receptor beta chains derived from one specimen sequenced in a study of OX40 agonist ivuxolimab in advanced cancers. Here immunoSEQ multiplex PCR was the method, and the copy in TCRdb shows in-frame clones only, minus some. The table has more than 60,000 clones, about nine tenths seen once. The source was CD4+ or CD8+ T cells sorted from blood, collected in a trial of the OX40 agonist ivuxolimab. The receptors stem from an adult with an advanced solid tumor such as melanoma, head and neck, liver or kidney cancer.

The chain links TRBV27 to TRBJ2-3; 8 bases agree with TRBD1. The germline gives CDR1 MNHEY, CDR2 SMNVEV (reference sequence). V was clipped by 3 bases and J by 2 bases; unmatched bases: 4. This CDR3 is built from 15 residues. The chain's CDR3 is CASSFDRGNTDTQYF. CDR3 DNA sequence: TGTGCCAGCAGTTTCGACAGGGGAAACACAGATACGCAGTATTTT.

The rearrangement joins TRBV10-3 to TRBJ1-4; 9 bases align to TRBD1. Germline lookup yields CDR1 ENHRY and CDR2 SYGVKD. V shed 2 bases and J 8 bases; nucleotides not matched to a gene: 12. CDR3 length: 17 residues. CDR3 nucleotides: TGTGCCATCAGTGAGATGGGACAGGGCCAGGGGGGAGAAAAACTGTTTTTT. This sequence encodes CAISEMGQGQGGEKLFF.

The genes are TRBV14 and TRBJ2-6; D is possibly TRBD2 (7 bases). This CDR3 comprises 18 residues. Trimming removed 6 bases from V and 0 bases from J, with 18 bases in between. The germline V gene has CDR1 SGHDN and CDR2 FVKESK. CDR3 coding DNA: TGTGCCAGCAGTCCCATGAGGGGGGGCGTCTCTGGGGCCAACGTCCTGACTTTC. Amino acid sequence: CASSPMRGGVSGANVLTF.

This chain connects TRBV28 to TRBJ2-7; D ambiguous. The V end was cut by 3 bases, the J end by 2 bases, with 14 bases between. The CDR3 has 15 residues. Germline V gene data show CDR1 as MDHEN and CDR2 as SYDVKM. The DNA of the CDR3 is TGTGCCAGCAGTTTTGACCTACAAAGAGCCTACGAGCAGTACTTC. Protein sequence: CASSFDLQRAYEQYF.

The CDR3 reads CASSLGPAGAADTQYF. CDR3 in DNA: TGCGCCAGCAGCTTGGGTCCAGCGGGAGCCGCAGATACGCAGTATTTT. The chain employs TRBV5-1 and TRBJ2-3; 8 positions agree with TRBD2. The CDR3 is 16 amino acids. V shed 0 bases and J 4 bases; nucleotides not matched to a gene: 7. Germline lookup yields CDR1 SGHRS and CDR2 YFSETQ.

This clone has only a few counts. V and J are TRBV9 and TRBJ1-5; D remains ambiguous. Trimming stripped 0 bases from V and 5 bases from J, with 6 bases between. Per germline, CDR1 SGDLS and CDR2 YYNGEE. The CDR3 covers 13 residues. The CDR3 here is CASSVGVDQPQHF. CDR3 bases: TGTGCCAGCAGCGTAGGGGTGGATCAGCCCCAGCATTTT.

About this clone itself: This CDR3 is also generated by other DNA sequences in the sample. The chain has TRBV18 and TRBJ1-1; D call uncertain. Germline V CDR1 and CDR2: KGHSH, LQKENI. The CDR3 is made up of 13 amino acids. V lost 1 base to trimming and J lost 1 base, with 4 bases between them. The CDR3, as DNA: TGTGCCAGCTCACCACAGAAGAACACTGAAGCTTTCTTT. Translation: CASSPQKNTEAFF. Full variable domain (remainder filled in from reference TRBV18 and TRBJ1-1): NAGVMQNPRHLVRRRGQEARLRCSPMKGHSHVYWYRQLPEEGLKFMVYLQKENIIDESGMPKERFSAEFPKEGPSILRIQQVVRGDSAAYFCASSPQKNTEAFFGQGTRLTVV.

This sequence joins TRBV2 and TRBJ1-2; 10 positions agree with TRBD1. Per germline, CDR1 SNHLY and CDR2 FYNNEI. The J segment lost 8 bases and the V segment lost 9 bases, leaving 12 bases of the junction unmatched. The CDR3 contains 14 residues. CDR3 region: CARGGSGTGAGYTF. In DNA, the CDR3 is TGTGCCAGAGGAGGGTCCGGGACAGGGGCCGGCTACACCTTC.

This chain uses TRBV9 with TRBJ2-5; 8 bases line up with TRBD2. There are 17 residues in the CDR3. V was pared by 0 bases and J by 5 bases, with 12 bases of the junction left unmatched. From germline, CDR1 is SGDLS and CDR2 YYNGEE. The CDR3 DNA is TGTGCCAGCAGCGTAGGAGCGGGAGTGGGGGGTAGGGAGACCCAGTACTTC. Its protein is CASSVGAGVGGRETQYF.

The rearrangement links TRBV7-3 to TRBJ1-1; TRBD1 might be the D (5 bases). Deletions cut 4 bases from V and 1 base from J, with 10 bases between. CDR1 SGHTA and CDR2 FQGTGA come from the germline V gene. This CDR3 has 14 residues. CDR3 amino acids: CASSSGTQNTEAFF. The CDR3 DNA reads TGTGCCAGCAGCTCTGGGACGCAGAACACTGAAGCTTTCTTT.

The chain combines TRBV5-5 with TRBJ2-5; 8 bases align to TRBD1. Germline V gene lookup returns CDR1 SGHKS and CDR2 YYEKEE (reference sequence). The CDR3 is 14 amino acids. Trimming took 4 bases from V and 3 from J; bases not matched to a gene: 5. CDR3 sequence (DNA): TGTGCCAGCAGCCTCCAGGGGGCGGAAGAGACCCAGTACTTC. Amino acid sequence: CASSLQGAEETQYF.